This entry lists 2 T cell receptor beta chains sequenced from one sample in a study of blood T cells in healthy people across ages. Primers used in a second PCR of roughly 7 to 12 cycles were a sample-barcoded 5' primer and a J-beta primer mix. TCRdb re-called the 5' RACE reads through MiXCR, storing one row per CDR3 protein. The sample carries almost 800,000 distinct CDR3 sequences, over 45% recorded once. The material sequenced was blood. All receptors derive from a man younger than 45 in good health.

The genes are TRBV11-2 and TRBJ1-2, with a tentative D call TRBD1 (5 bases). The germline CDR1 and CDR2 sequences are SGHAT and FQNNGV. The CDR3 has 14 amino acids. The V and J ends lost 1 base and 8 bases respectively, with 14 bases between them. The CDR3 DNA reads TGTGCCAGCAGCTTAGGAATGGGGGGAGAAGGCTACACCTTC. Translated: CASSLGMGGEGYTF.

The chain employs TRBV13 and TRBJ2-1, with 9 bases aligning to TRBD1. V shed 7 bases and J 9 bases; nucleotides not matched to a gene: 13. Germline V gene lookup returns CDR1 PRHDT and CDR2 FYEKMQ (reference sequence). The CDR3 totals 15 residues. CDR3 coding DNA: TGTGCCAGCACTCACGTCCGGGACAGGGTCGGTGAGCAGTTCTTC. Its translation: CASTHVRDRVGEQFF. The full variable domain, with the rest looked up from reference TRBV13 and TRBJ2-1, is AAGVIQSPRHLIKEKRETATLKCYPIPRHDTVYWYQQGPGQDPQFLISFYEKMQSDKGSIPDRFSAQQFSDYHSELNMSSLELGDSALYFCASTHVRDRVGEQFFGPGTRLTVL.